The 29 T cell receptor beta chains below come from one sample, sequenced in a study of PD-L1 blockade in urothelial cancer. The protocol was immunoSEQ multiplex PCR, while the TCRdb copy is restricted to in-frame clones and leaves out a portion. The sample records some 60,000 clones, 86% being singletons. The sample consisted of PBMCs, taken around atezolizumab (anti-PD-L1) treatment. The receptors originated from a man aged 50-59 years with urothelial cancer.

This chain connects TRBV9 to TRBJ1-4; tentative D call: TRBD1 (5 bases). The germline V gene has CDR1 SGDLS and CDR2 YYNGEE. The CDR3 length is 15 residues. V was shortened by 0 bases and J by 8 bases, with 14 bases between the two germline ends. CDR3 in DNA: TGTGCCAGCAGCGTAGATCACTACTCAGGGGAAAAACTGTTTTTT. This gives the protein CASSVDHYSGEKLFF.

The CDR3 bases are TGTGCCAGCAGCTTAAAATGGTTAGAAGATGAGCAGTTCTTC. Translated, it gives CASSLKWLEDEQFF. This chain connects TRBV11-2 to TRBJ2-1; D is unclear. V lost 2 bases and J 8 bases, leaving 13 bases between the germline ends. The CDR3 has 14 residues. Germline CDR1 is SGHAT and CDR2 is FQNNGV.

The chain recombines TRBV15 with TRBJ1-5; D is uncertain. V lost 0 bases and J 4 bases, leaving 19 bases between the germline ends. Germline V gene data show CDR1 as LNHNV and CDR2 as YYDKDF (reference sequence). The CDR3 consists of 18 residues. CDR3 coding DNA: TGTGCCACCAGCAGAGATCGAGGAACAGCGGGCGGTAATCAGCCCCAGCATTTT. Translated: CATSRDRGTAGGNQPQHF.

The chain combines TRBV9 with TRBJ2-5; 8 bases map to TRBD2. The trim removed 0 bases at V and 0 bases at J, leaving 1 base unmatched. The V gene's germline CDR1 is SGDLS and CDR2 YYNGEE. This CDR3 has 15 amino acids. CDR3: CASSVAGGYQETQYF. In nucleotides, the CDR3 is TGTGCCAGCAGCGTAGCGGGAGGGTACCAAGAGACCCAGTACTTC. The full variable domain, rest sourced from reference TRBV9 and TRBJ2-5, is DSGVTQTPKHLITATGQRVTLRCSPRSGDLSVYWYQQSLDQGLQFLIQYYNGEERAKGNILERFSAQQFPDLHSELNLSSLELGDSALYFCASSVAGGYQETQYFGPGTRLLVL.

This chain connects TRBV30 to TRBJ2-2, with 10 bases matching TRBD2. The CDR3 has 16 residues. V dropped 4 bases and J dropped 0; count of bases not matched to a gene: 5. Germline assignment: CDR1 GTSNPN and CDR2 SVGIG (reference sequence). Here the CDR3 DNA reads TGTGCCTGGAAAACTAGCGGGGCTTCGAACACCGGGGAGCTGTTTTTT. This translates into CAWKTSGASNTGELFF. The variable domain in full, completed from reference TRBV30 and TRBJ2-2, reads SQTIHQWPATLVQPVGSPLSLECTVEGTSNPNLYWYRQAAGRGLQLLFYSVGIGQISSEVPQNLSASRPQDRQFILSSKKLLLSDSGFYLCAWKTSGASNTGELFFGEGSRLTVL.

The rearrangement uses TRBV28 and TRBJ2-1, with 7 bases matching TRBD1. The CDR3 loop spans 15 amino acids. Germline lookup yields CDR1 MDHEN and CDR2 SYDVKM. V lost 5 bases, J lost 3 bases, and 7 bases stayed unmatched. The CDR3 loop is CASSPTGRNYNEQFF. CDR3 sequence (DNA): TGTGCCAGCAGTCCGACAGGGCGAAACTACAATGAGCAGTTCTTC.

The chain joins TRBV6-1 to TRBJ2-7; D may be TRBD2 (5 bases). Germline V gene data show CDR1 as MNHNS and CDR2 as SASEGT. The CDR3 is 8 residues long. Trimming shortened V by 10 bases and J by 9 bases, and 7 bases separated the two germline ends. The CDR3 DNA follows: TGTGCCACCCGGGGGCAGTACTTC. Translation: CATRGQYF.

The chain recombines TRBV27 with TRBJ1-6; TRBD1 might be the D (6 bases). Trimming shortened V by 4 bases and J by 5 bases, and 12 bases separated the two germline ends. The CDR3 sequence is 15 residues long. Looked up from germline, CDR1 is MNHEY and CDR2 is SMNVEV (reference sequence). The CDR3 region is CASSWVGGDNSPLHF. Here the CDR3 DNA reads TGTGCCAGCAGTTGGGTAGGGGGAGATAATTCACCCCTCCACTTT.

The chain has TRBV5-1 and TRBJ1-4; no reliable D call. Germline CDR1 reads SGHRS; CDR2 reads YFSETQ. V lost 0 bases, J lost 5 bases, and 8 bases lay in between. This CDR3 is 14 amino acids long. This chain's CDR3 is CASSLGQLNEKLFF. The CDR3 DNA sequence: TGCGCCAGCAGCTTGGGACAATTGAATGAAAAACTGTTTTTT.

This clone was counted once. The V and J genes are TRBV28 and TRBJ1-2; D may be TRBD1 (5 bases). Trimming left V 2 bases short and J 10 bases short, with 11 bases between. The length of the CDR3 is 12 residues. CDR1 is MDHEN, CDR2 SYDVKM, per germline. CDR3 in DNA: TGTGCCAGCAGTTTAGTCGACAGTCACTACACCTTC. Its translation is CASSLVDSHYTF.

The CDR3 spells CASSVVATAPTNEKLFF. As DNA, the CDR3 is TGTGCCAGCAGCGTAGTGGCGACAGCTCCAACTAATGAAAAACTGTTTTTT. The chain joins TRBV9 to TRBJ1-4, with D possibly matching TRBD1 (5 bases). The CDR3 covers 17 residues. Germline V gene sequence: CDR1 SGDLS, CDR2 YYNGEE. Trimming pared 0 bases from V and 0 bases from J, leaving 12 bases between.

The chain uses TRBV2 and TRBJ2-1; 8 bases agree with TRBD2. Germline V lookup: CDR1 SNHLY, CDR2 FYNNEI. The J segment lost 0 bases and the V segment lost 4 bases, leaving 5 bases of the junction unmatched. This CDR3 has 16 amino acids. The CDR3 spells CASSADGRASYNEQFF. The DNA of the CDR3 is TGTGCCAGCAGTGCCGACGGGAGGGCCTCCTACAATGAGCAGTTCTTC.

This clone occurred once. The chain employs TRBV23-1 and TRBJ1-3; D may be TRBD1 (6 bases). TRBV23-1 is placed among ORFs of uncertain function. With 3 bases removed from V and 7 bases from J, the gap between germline ends came to 13 bases. The CDR3 runs 14 residues. The DNA of the CDR3 is TGCGCCAGCAGTCACCCCTCCAGGGGCAACACCATATATTTT. Its translation is CASSHPSRGNTIYF.

The V gene is TRBV6-1, the J gene TRBJ2-2, with 7 positions matching TRBD2. This CDR3 spans 15 amino acids. The V and J ends lost 1 base and 6 bases, in that order; junction bases with no gene match: 5. Germline CDR1 and CDR2: MNHNS and SASEGT. The CDR3 DNA is TGTGCCAGCAGTGAAGGACTAGCTGGGTCCGGGGAGCTGTTTTTT. Residues: CASSEGLAGSGELFF.

This sequence joins TRBV4-1 and TRBJ1-1; TRBD1 matches at 10 bases. The V and J ends lost 3 bases and 9 bases, in that order; junction bases with no gene match: 10. Germline V gene sequence: CDR1 MGHRA, CDR2 YSYEKL. This CDR3 is 15 amino acids long. The CDR3 nucleotides are TGCGCCAGCAGCCACCGACAGGGGGCCAGCGGTAAAGCTTTCTTT. Translation gives CASSHRQGASGKAFF.

The chain links TRBV5-1 to TRBJ2-2; 7 bases fit TRBD1. CDR3 length equals 15 residues. Germline values: CDR1 SGHRS, CDR2 YFSETQ. V lost 0 bases and J lost 5; bases outside the gene matches: 4. The CDR3 coding sequence is TGCGCCAGCAGCTTGGACGGCAGGGGGACCGGGGAGCTGTTTTTT. This encodes CASSLDGRGTGELFF. The entire variable domain, with the rest obtained from reference TRBV5-1 and TRBJ2-2, is as follows: KAGVTQTPRYLIKTRGQQVTLSCSPISGHRSVSWYQQTPGQGLQFLFEYFSETQRNKGNFPGRFSGRQFSNSRSEMNVSTLELGDSALYLCASSLDGRGTGELFFGEGSRLTVL.

The CDR3 spells CASRTGQETQYF. DNA for the CDR3: TGTGCCAGCAGAACGGGACAAGAGACCCAGTACTTC. The rearrangement joins TRBV6-5 to TRBJ2-5; TRBD2 might be the D (5 bases). The V gene lost 6 bases and the J gene lost 2 bases, with 7 bases spanning the gap. Germline CDR1 MNHEY, CDR2 SVGAGI. The CDR3 loop spans 12 amino acids.

V is TRBV2 and J is TRBJ1-5; D is perhaps TRBD1 (6 bases). CDR1 is SNHLY and CDR2 is FYNNEI in the germline V gene. This CDR3 has 15 residues. The V end was cut by 0 bases, the J end by 7 bases, with 13 bases between. CDR3 DNA: TGTGCCAGCAGTGAAGCCCCGGGAAGGGGGCAGCCCCAGCATTTT. Protein: CASSEAPGRGQPQHF.

This clone has only a few counts. The J gene is TRBJ2-5, the V gene TRBV2; D is possibly TRBD1 (6 bases). There are 15 residues in the CDR3. Germline V lookup: CDR1 SNHLY, CDR2 FYNNEI. V was pared by 6 bases and J by 5 bases, with 19 bases between. The CDR3 nucleotides read TGTGCCAGCAGGGGATTACAACAGGGATGGGAGACCCAGTACTTC. Its translation: CASRGLQQGWETQYF. Looking up the rest from reference TRBV2 and TRBJ2-5 gives the full variable domain: EPEVTQTPSHQVTQMGQEVILRCVPISNHLYFYWYRQILGQKVEFLVSFYNNEISEKSEIFDDQFSVERPDGSNFTLKIRSTKLEDSAMYFCASRGLQQGWETQYFGPGTRLLVL.

The chain carries TRBV9 and TRBJ2-5, with 10 bases matching TRBD1. With 4 bases clipped from V and 2 bases from J, the junction kept 5 bases outside the gene matches. Germline loops: CDR1 SGDLS, CDR2 YYNGEE. This CDR3 region has 15 residues. For the CDR3, the DNA is TGTGCCAGCAGCTCAAGGACAGGGGGTCAAGAGACCCAGTACTTC. It encodes CASSSRTGGQETQYF.

The sample holds a few counts of this clone. The V call is TRBV19, the J call TRBJ1-2, with 8 bases aligning to TRBD1. The CDR3 covers 15 residues. Trimming cost V 11 bases and J 0 bases; bases outside gene matches: 11. CDR1 and CDR2 (germline): LNHDA, SQIVND (reference sequence). The CDR3 sequence is CAAWGTGGANYGYTF. CDR3 DNA sequence: TGTGCCGCCTGGGGGACAGGCGGAGCTAACTATGGCTACACCTTC.

This chain joins TRBV15 and TRBJ2-7; TRBD2 might be the D (6 bases). The CDR3 length is 14 residues. Per germline, CDR1 LNHNV and CDR2 YYDKDF (reference sequence). With 2 bases removed from V and 2 bases from J, the gap between germline ends came to 10 bases. The CDR3 nucleotides are TGTGCCACCAGCAGACGGGACTTCACCTACGAGCAGTACTTC. It yields the protein CATSRRDFTYEQYF.

This chain joins TRBV5-6 and TRBJ2-3; 11 bases align to TRBD1. From germline, CDR1 is SGHDT and CDR2 YYEEEE. This CDR3 has 16 residues. J gave up 2 bases and V 1 base, and 3 bases lay outside the gene matches. The CDR3 region has the DNA TGTGCCAGCAGCTTGTGGACAGGGGGCAACACAGATACGCAGTATTTT. Amino acid sequence: CASSLWTGGNTDTQYF. Supplemented by reference TRBV5-6 and TRBJ2-3, the full variable domain reads DAGVTQSPTHLIKTRGQQVTLRCSPKSGHDTVSWYQQALGQGPQFIFQYYEEEERQRGNFPDRFSGHQFPNYSSELNVNALLLGDSALYLCASSLWTGGNTDTQYFGPGTRLTVL.

V usage is TRBV11-2 and J usage is TRBJ2-7, with 11 bases that match TRBD2. Per germline, CDR1 SGHAT and CDR2 FQNNGV. CDR3 length: 19 amino acids. Trimming at V came to 3 bases and at J to 3 bases, leaving 16 bases not matched to a gene. The CDR3 here is CASSFSIGTGLAGGYEQYF. For the CDR3, the DNA is TGTGCCAGCAGCTTTAGTATTGGGACCGGACTAGCGGGTGGCTACGAGCAGTACTTC.

V gene TRBV6-5 combines with J gene TRBJ1-4, with D tentatively TRBD1 (6 bases). In germline, CDR1 is MNHEY, CDR2 SVGAGI. This CDR3 spans 15 amino acids. The V end lost 7 bases, the J end lost 2 bases, and 14 bases lay between the germline ends. CDR3 in DNA: TGTGCCAGCAAAGCCAGGGGTTTTACTAATGAAAAACTGTTTTTT. As protein: CASKARGFTNEKLFF.

The table lists this clone with a few counts. The chain employs TRBV6-1 and TRBJ1-5; D unclear. In germline, CDR1 is MNHNS, CDR2 SASEGT. The CDR3 is made up of 12 amino acids. V was shortened by 3 bases and J by 7 bases, with 7 bases between the two germline ends. The CDR3: CASSEGRQPQHF. The CDR3 DNA follows: TGTGCCAGCAGTGAGGGGAGGCAGCCCCAGCATTTT.

The rearrangement joins TRBV5-8 to TRBJ2-7; 7 positions agree with TRBD1. CDR1 is SGHTS, CDR2 YDEGEE, per germline. V dropped 0 bases and J dropped 5; count of bases not matched to a gene: 11. The CDR3 is made up of 16 amino acids. CDR3 DNA sequence: TGTGCCAGCAGCTTGGTACAGGGGTCCCCGTCGAACGAGCAGTACTTC. Its protein product is CASSLVQGSPSNEQYF.

The chain joins TRBV5-1 to TRBJ1-6; D remains ambiguous. Germline V lookup: CDR1 SGHRS, CDR2 YFSETQ. The CDR3 length is 16 residues. V was pared by 7 bases and J by 11 bases, with 25 bases between. The CDR3: CASSLGPTQIQAPLHF. In DNA, the CDR3 is TGCGCCAGCTCCCTTGGGCCTACTCAAATTCAAGCACCCCTCCACTTT.

This clone was observed once. The chain uses TRBV28 and TRBJ2-7; TRBD1 agrees at 7 bases. This CDR3 has 15 residues. Germline lookup yields CDR1 MDHEN and CDR2 SYDVKM. Trimming removed 5 bases from V and 5 bases from J; junction bases left unmatched: 12. Here the CDR3 reads CASSLGGLQGNEQYF. The CDR3, as DNA: TGTGCCAGCAGTCTCGGCGGGTTACAGGGGAACGAGCAGTACTTC.